This is a list of T cell receptor beta chains from one sample in a study of shared clonotypes between healthy human individuals. Repertoires were generated with immunoSEQ multiplex PCR, while TCRdb's copy carries only in-frame clones and drops some. The table has some 2,400,000 clones, approximately 94% seen once. The sequencing sample was made of naive CD4+ T cells sorted from blood. The receptors originated from a man between 18 and 35 years old in good health. Each CDR3 is given with its conserved first and last residue. D genes are given only for firm matches. The size of a clone is reported for some rows only, either as once, few or many, or as a class for expanded clones.

cdr3_aa: CASSPQPGQGASKLFF
cdr3_nt: TGTGCCAGCAGTCCGCAACCGGGACAGGGGGCTTCTAAACTGTTTTTT
d_call: TRBD1
j_call: TRBJ1-4
clone_size: -
v_call: TRBV27

cdr3_aa: CASSVRRGPGTEAFF
cdr3_nt: TGTGCCAGCAGCGTGCGCAGGGGCCCGGGCACTGAAGCTTTCTTT
d_call: -
j_call: TRBJ1-1
clone_size: -
v_call: TRBV7-2

cdr3_aa: CATSQGYEQYF
cdr3_nt: TGTGCCACAAGTCAGGGTTACGAGCAGTACTTC
d_call: -
j_call: TRBJ2-7
clone_size: -
v_call: TRBV28

cdr3_aa: CASSGLKGGSSYEQYF
cdr3_nt: TGTGCCAGCAGTGGCCTTAAGGGAGGATCCTCCTACGAGCAGTACTTC
d_call: -
j_call: TRBJ2-7
clone_size: -
v_call: TRBV6-1

cdr3_aa: CASSPQSDYEQYF
cdr3_nt: TGTGCCAGCTCACCTCAAAGCGACTACGAGCAGTACTTC
d_call: -
j_call: TRBJ2-7
clone_size: -
v_call: TRBV18

cdr3_aa: CASSLGDSPWAGNTIYF
cdr3_nt: TGCGCCAGCAGCCTAGGGGACAGTCCTTGGGCTGGAAACACCATATATTTT
d_call: TRBD1
j_call: TRBJ1-3
clone_size: -
v_call: TRBV5-1

cdr3_aa: CAWSEVGYEQYF
cdr3_nt: TGTGCCTGGAGTGAAGTGGGCTACGAGCAGTACTTC
d_call: -
j_call: TRBJ2-7
clone_size: -
v_call: TRBV30

cdr3_aa: CASARWGAQGGYTF
cdr3_nt: TGTGCCAGCGCCCGGTGGGGGGCCCAGGGGGGCTACACCTTC
d_call: -
j_call: TRBJ1-2
clone_size: once
v_call: TRBV9

cdr3_aa: CASSLDNQETQYF
cdr3_nt: TGTGCCAGCAGCTTAGACAATCAAGAGACCCAGTACTTC
d_call: -
j_call: TRBJ2-5
clone_size: -
v_call: TRBV7-9

cdr3_aa: CASSRLGQGNSPLHF
cdr3_nt: TGTGCCAGCAGCCGACTTGGCCAGGGCAACTCACCCCTCCACTTT
d_call: -
j_call: TRBJ1-6
clone_size: -
v_call: TRBV5-6

cdr3_aa: CASSRRSITPNEKLFF
cdr3_nt: TGTGCCAGCAGCCGCAGGTCTATCACCCCTAATGAAAAACTGTTTTTT
d_call: -
j_call: TRBJ1-4
clone_size: -
v_call: TRBV7-2

cdr3_aa: CASSLAPSGTYNEQFF
cdr3_nt: TGCGCCAGCAGCTTGGCCCCTAGCGGGACCTACAATGAGCAGTTCTTC
d_call: TRBD2
j_call: TRBJ2-1
clone_size: -
v_call: TRBV5-1

cdr3_aa: CASSLPDRVGGELFF
cdr3_nt: TGTGCCAGCAGTTTACCGGACAGGGTGGGCGGGGAGCTGTTTTTT
d_call: TRBD1
j_call: TRBJ2-2
clone_size: -
v_call: TRBV27

cdr3_aa: CASSMVWGSGETQYF
cdr3_nt: TGTGCCAGTAGTATGGTTTGGGGAAGTGGGGAGACCCAGTACTTC
d_call: -
j_call: TRBJ2-5
clone_size: -
v_call: TRBV19

cdr3_aa: CASSYLQGTWETQYF
cdr3_nt: TGTGCCAGCAGTTACCTACAGGGGACTTGGGAGACCCAGTACTTC
d_call: -
j_call: TRBJ2-5
clone_size: -
v_call: TRBV6-5

cdr3_aa: CASSPVGRTISHQPQHF
cdr3_nt: TGTGCCAGCTCACCGGTCGGACGCACGATATCACATCAGCCCCAGCATTTT
d_call: -
j_call: TRBJ1-5
clone_size: -
v_call: TRBV18

cdr3_aa: CASSERDYHAPYF
cdr3_nt: TGTGCCAGCAGTGAAAGGGACTATCACGCTCCCTACTTC
d_call: TRBD2
j_call: TRBJ2-7
clone_size: -
v_call: TRBV25-1

cdr3_aa: CASSPLQRGTQYF
cdr3_nt: TGTGCCAGCAGCCCTCTGCAGAGGGGGACCCAGTACTTC
d_call: -
j_call: TRBJ2-5
clone_size: -
v_call: TRBV5-6

cdr3_aa: CASTPGQGPYEQYF
cdr3_nt: TGTGCCAGCACGCCGGGACAGGGGCCCTACGAGCAGTACTTC
d_call: TRBD1
j_call: TRBJ2-7
clone_size: -
v_call: TRBV6-5

cdr3_aa: CASSEGTGELFF
cdr3_nt: TGTGCCAGCAGTGAAGGGACCGGGGAGCTGTTTTTT
d_call: -
j_call: TRBJ2-2
clone_size: -
v_call: TRBV2

cdr3_aa: CASRPPVARGNEKLFF
cdr3_nt: TGTGCCAGCAGGCCCCCGGTGGCCAGGGGGAATGAAAAACTGTTTTTT
d_call: TRBD1
j_call: TRBJ1-4
clone_size: once
v_call: TRBV25-1

cdr3_aa: CASSKGGQGNSPLHF
cdr3_nt: TGTGCCAGCAGCAAAGGGGGACAGGGTAATTCACCCCTCCACTTT
d_call: -
j_call: TRBJ1-6
clone_size: -
v_call: TRBV21-1

cdr3_aa: CASRGQGYQETQYF
cdr3_nt: TGTGCCAGCAGGGGACAGGGGTACCAAGAGACCCAGTACTTC
d_call: TRBD1
j_call: TRBJ2-5
clone_size: -
v_call: TRBV25-1

cdr3_aa: CASSRGGSRAGNTIYF
cdr3_nt: TGTGCCAGCAGCAGAGGGGGGAGCAGGGCTGGAAACACCATATATTTT
d_call: -
j_call: TRBJ1-3
clone_size: once
v_call: TRBV9

cdr3_aa: CASSLSVQGAEAFF
cdr3_nt: TGTGCCAGCTCACTGAGCGTCCAGGGGGCTGAAGCTTTCTTT
d_call: TRBD1
j_call: TRBJ1-1
clone_size: -
v_call: TRBV18

cdr3_aa: CASSQQLNTEAFF
cdr3_nt: TGTGCCAGCAGTCAGCAGCTGAACACTGAAGCTTTCTTT
d_call: -
j_call: TRBJ1-1
clone_size: -
v_call: TRBV5-4

cdr3_aa: CASSPPNSNQPQHF
cdr3_nt: TGTGCCAGCAGCCCCCCAAATAGCAATCAGCCCCAGCATTTT
d_call: -
j_call: TRBJ1-5
clone_size: -
v_call: TRBV28

cdr3_aa: CASSLGTGYEQYF
cdr3_nt: TGTGCCAGCAGCTTAGGGACTGGCTACGAGCAGTACTTC
d_call: -
j_call: TRBJ2-7
clone_size: -
v_call: TRBV7-9

cdr3_aa: CSVRVSGGYYNEQFF
cdr3_nt: TGCAGCGTTCGCGTTAGCGGGGGATACTACAATGAGCAGTTCTTC
d_call: TRBD2
j_call: TRBJ2-1
clone_size: -
v_call: TRBV29-1

cdr3_aa: CASSLYQTTMNTEAFF
cdr3_nt: TGCGCCAGCAGCTTGTATCAGACTACGATGAACACTGAAGCTTTCTTT
d_call: -
j_call: TRBJ1-1
clone_size: once
v_call: TRBV5-1

cdr3_aa: CASSLIQEMGGANVLTF
cdr3_nt: TGTGCCAGCAGTTTAATACAGGAGATGGGAGGGGCCAACGTCCTGACTTTC
d_call: -
j_call: TRBJ2-6
clone_size: -
v_call: TRBV28

cdr3_aa: CATSRDGSGVSDTQYF
cdr3_nt: TGTGCCACCAGCAGAGACGGGAGTGGTGTGTCGGATACGCAGTATTTT
d_call: -
j_call: TRBJ2-3
clone_size: -
v_call: TRBV15

cdr3_aa: CASSLAGLAGWETQYF
cdr3_nt: TGCGCCAGCAGCTTAGCGGGACTAGCGGGATGGGAGACCCAGTACTTC
d_call: TRBD2
j_call: TRBJ2-5
clone_size: -
v_call: TRBV5-1

cdr3_aa: CASSFDGYGEHQPQHF
cdr3_nt: TGTGCCAGCAGTTTTGACGGTTACGGCGAACATCAGCCCCAGCATTTT
d_call: -
j_call: TRBJ1-5
clone_size: -
v_call: TRBV28

cdr3_aa: CASSLSGNQPQHF
cdr3_nt: TGTGCCAGCAGTTTATCCGGAAATCAGCCCCAGCATTTT
d_call: -
j_call: TRBJ1-5
clone_size: -
v_call: TRBV27

cdr3_aa: CASSWPSQGAQETQYF
cdr3_nt: TGTGCCAGCAGCTGGCCATCACAGGGTGCGCAGGAGACCCAGTACTTC
d_call: -
j_call: TRBJ2-5
clone_size: -
v_call: TRBV5-4